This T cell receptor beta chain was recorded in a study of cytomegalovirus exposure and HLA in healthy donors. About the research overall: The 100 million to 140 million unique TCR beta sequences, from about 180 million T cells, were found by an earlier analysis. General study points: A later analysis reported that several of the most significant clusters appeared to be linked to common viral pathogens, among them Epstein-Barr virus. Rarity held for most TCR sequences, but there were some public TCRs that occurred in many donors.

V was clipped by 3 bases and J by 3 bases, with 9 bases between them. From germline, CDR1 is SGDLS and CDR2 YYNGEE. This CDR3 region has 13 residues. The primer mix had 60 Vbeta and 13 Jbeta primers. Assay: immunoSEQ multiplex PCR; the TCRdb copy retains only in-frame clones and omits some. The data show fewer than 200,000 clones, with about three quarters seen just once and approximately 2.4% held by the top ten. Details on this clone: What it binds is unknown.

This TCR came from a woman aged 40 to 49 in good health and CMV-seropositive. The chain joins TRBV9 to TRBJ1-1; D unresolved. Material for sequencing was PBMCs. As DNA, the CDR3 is TGTGCCAGCAGCGGCCTAGGAGACACTGAAGCTTTCTTT. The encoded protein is CASSGLGDTEAFF.